The T cell receptor beta chain under discussion was sequenced for a study of blood T cell repertoires in COVID-19. Assay: immunoSEQ multiplex PCR; the TCRdb copy retains only in-frame clones and omits some. The data show hundreds of thousands of clones, roughly 89% seen once. The CDR3 is 16 amino acids. Germline CDR1 SGHVS, CDR2 FNYEAQ. The V end was cut by 2 bases, the J end by 3 bases, with 11 bases between. The receptor was isolated from a woman in her twenties or thirties who had recovered from COVID-19. Sample: PBMCs or T cells enriched from blood (not recorded which). The chain recombines TRBV7-6 with TRBJ1-6, with D perhaps matching TRBD1 (5 bases). CDR3 nucleotides: TGTGCCAGCAGCTTAATTGGGGGGGACTATAATTCACCCCTCCACTTT. This translates into CASSLIGGDYNSPLHF.